A single sample gave rise to the 14 T cell receptor beta chains below, sequenced in a study of CD8 T cells in ankylosing spondylitis (TCRdb year 2017). Library preparation was by 5' RACE. Sequencing took place on an Illumina HiSeq 2500. TCRdb redid the processing of the public reads, applying fastp at Q25 and MiXCR, and retained in-frame beta chains. For every CDR3 protein sequence, its rows merge into one entry that carries the most common genes and DNA. This sample comprises about 220,000 distinct CDR3 sequences, under 12% of them detected only once. The ten largest make up around a fifth of the sample. Input material: blood, either unsorted or a sorted T cell fraction (not recorded which). All receptors derive from a male donor with ankylosing spondylitis or in good health (not recorded which).

This clonotype was seen a few times. The chain uses TRBV15 and TRBJ1-1; D remains ambiguous. V lost 0 bases, J lost 4 bases, and 9 bases lay in between. Germline CDR1 LNHNV, CDR2 YYDKDF (reference sequence). This CDR3 has 14 residues. CDR3 region: CATSRDDAGTEAFF. Written as DNA, the CDR3 is TGTGCCACCAGCAGAGATGACGCGGGCACTGAAGCTTTCTTT.

This clonotype has a count of ten or more. The V call is TRBV12-3 or TRBV12-4, the J call TRBJ1-5; 9 bases agree with TRBD1. V lost 7 bases to trimming and J lost 5 bases; unmatched junction nucleotides: 6. The CDR3 spans 14 residues. The CDR3 is CASNRGQGHQPQHF. For the CDR3, the DNA is TGTGCCAGCAACCGGGGACAGGGTCATCAGCCCCAGCATTTT.

This clonotype showed up just a few times. The J gene is TRBJ1-5, the V gene TRBV3-1; no firm D call. Germline loops: CDR1 LGHDT, CDR2 YNNKEL (reference sequence). This CDR3 comprises 12 residues. V gave up 1 base and J gave up 6 bases, with 4 bases separating them. The CDR3 DNA is TGTGCCAGCAGCCAAGCTTCTCAGCCCCAGCATTTT. As protein: CASSQASQPQHF. The full variable domain, rest sourced from reference TRBV3-1 and TRBJ1-5, is DTAVSQTPKYLVTQMGNDKSIKCEQNLGHDTMYWYKQDSKKFLKIMFSYNNKELIINETVPNRFSPKSPDKAHLNLHINSLELGDSAVYFCASSQASQPQHFGDGTRLSIL.

For this clonotype: Being one base from a much bigger clone, this may be a read error. The rearrangement joins TRBV7-2 to TRBJ1-2; 11 bases fit TRBD1. After removal of 9 bases from V and 1 base from J, the junction contained 13 bases not matched to a gene. Germline V CDR1 and CDR2: SGHTA, FQGNSA. There are 17 residues in the CDR3. CDR3 protein: CARSLIGGTGGNYGYTF. DNA for the CDR3: TGTGCCAGAAGCCTCATAGGCGGGACAGGGGGTAACTATGGCTACACCTTC.

There are many counts of this clonotype. The rearrangement joins TRBV5-1 to TRBJ2-3; possibly TRBD1 for D (6 bases). Trimming took 4 bases from V and 0 from J, leaving 12 bases between them. CDR1 is SGHRS and CDR2 is YFSETQ in the germline V gene. CDR3 length: 15 amino acids. CDR3 loop: CASSMDRPSTDTQYF. The CDR3 nucleotides read TGCGCCAGCAGCATGGACAGACCGAGCACAGATACGCAGTATTTT. The entire variable domain, with the rest obtained from reference TRBV5-1 and TRBJ2-3, is as follows: KAGVTQTPRYLIKTRGQQVTLSCSPISGHRSVSWYQQTPGQGLQFLFEYFSETQRNKGNFPGRFSGRQFSNSRSEMNVSTLELGDSALYLCASSMDRPSTDTQYFGPGTRLTVL.

This clonotype was seen a few times. The chain employs TRBV30 and TRBJ2-3; 7 bases line up with TRBD1. Germline CDR1 GTSNPN, CDR2 SVGIG (reference sequence). The CDR3 spans 15 residues. V was clipped by 3 bases and J by 2 bases; unmatched bases: 8. The DNA of the CDR3 is TGTGCCTGGAGCAGGACAGGTGGTCTCACAGATACGCAGTATTTT. Residues: CAWSRTGGLTDTQYF.

This clonotype was seen ten or more times. The chain uses TRBV5-1 and TRBJ2-5; TRBD1 aligns across 7 bases. The J segment lost 3 bases and the V segment lost 0 bases, leaving 8 bases of the junction unmatched. Germline-derived CDR1 and CDR2 are SGHRS and YFSETQ. This CDR3 contains 16 residues. CDR3 loop: CASSLEPRQGEETQYF. CDR3 sequence (DNA): TGCGCCAGCAGCTTGGAACCCCGACAGGGAGAAGAGACCCAGTACTTC.

This clonotype was seen a few times. V usage is TRBV3-1 and J usage is TRBJ2-2, with D perhaps TRBD1 or TRBD2 (5 bases each). Germline loops: CDR1 LGHDT, CDR2 YNNKEL (reference sequence). V was shortened by 2 bases and J by 3 bases, with 10 bases between the two germline ends. The CDR3 has 15 amino acids. The CDR3 sequence: CASSQLGPDTGELFF. CDR3 coding DNA: TGTGCCAGCAGCCAATTGGGACCAGACACCGGGGAGCTGTTTTTT.

This clonotype was detected ten times or more. The J gene is TRBJ1-1, the V gene TRBV12-3 or TRBV12-4, with 7 bases lining up with TRBD1. This CDR3 is 14 amino acids long. With 5 bases clipped from V and 4 bases from J, the junction kept 7 bases outside the gene matches. CDR3 loop: CASSVGTVATEAFF. Written as DNA, the CDR3 is TGTGCCAGCAGTGTTGGGACAGTGGCCACTGAAGCTTTCTTT.

This clonotype occurred many times. The chain employs TRBV3-2 and TRBJ2-3; no check of the table's D call, TRBD2, against the DNA was made. TRBV3-2 is a listed pseudogene. The CDR3 has 20 amino acids. CDR3 coding DNA: TGTGCCAGCAGACCTAGGTTGACTAGCGGGGGTGAGAGAAGCACAGATACGCAGTATTTT. Translated, it gives CASRPRLTSGGERSTDTQYF.

This clonotype was recorded many times. The chain recombines TRBV20-1 with TRBJ2-1, with 7 bases lining up with TRBD2. The junction had 9 bases not matched to a gene; V was cut back by 5 bases and J by 5 bases. The CDR3 contains 14 residues. Germline V gene lookup returns CDR1 DFQATT and CDR2 SNEGSKA (reference sequence). Here the CDR3 reads CSAVRGAGDNEQFF. The CDR3 bases are TGCAGTGCTGTCCGTGGGGCGGGGGACAATGAGCAGTTCTTC.

Only a few counts were recorded for this clonotype. The chain recombines TRBV27 with TRBJ2-2; D is undetermined. The CDR3 spans 17 residues. The V gene's germline CDR1 is MNHEY and CDR2 SMNVEV (reference sequence). V was cut by 6 bases and J by 2 bases, with 19 bases left in between. The CDR3 protein is CASSPGLDPPNTGELFF. The CDR3 DNA is TGTGCCAGCAGCCCTGGGCTCGACCCCCCCAACACCGGGGAGCTGTTTTTT.

In this sample, this clonotype turned up many times. The chain employs TRBV2 and TRBJ1-1; D not certain. Germline lookup yields CDR1 SNHLY and CDR2 FYNNEI. The V end was cut by 6 bases, the J end by 6 bases, with 5 bases between. The CDR3 length is 10 residues. CDR3 sequence: CASRSPEAFF. CDR3 DNA sequence: TGTGCCAGCAGATCCCCTGAAGCTTTCTTT.

V usage is TRBV4-1 and J usage is TRBJ2-7; D might be TRBD1 (5 bases). V shed 1 base and J shed 0 bases, with 10 bases lying between them. The CDR3 is 15 residues long. Germline CDR1 MGHRA, CDR2 YSYEKL. The CDR3 DNA is TGCGCCAGCAGCCAAGGGACACTTGGCTCCTACGAGCAGTACTTC. Encoded protein: CASSQGTLGSYEQYF.